This T cell receptor (beta chain) comes out of a study of blood T cell repertoires in COVID-19. Looking at the study overall: The analysed material was cDNA or gDNA that came from T cells, B-cell-depleted T cells, or PBMCs.

As processed by the authors: Researchers report that nucleated cell counts were estimated from reference gene primer amplification. Clones were read by immunoSEQ multiplex PCR, and TCRdb kept only the in-frame ones, dropping some. The DNA gave D and trimming, while V, J and clone size come from that table. The data contain approximately 180,000 clones, 88% of them singletons. Germline-derived CDR1 and CDR2 are SGHKS and YYEKEE (reference sequence). V lost 0 bases to trimming and J lost 1 base, with 10 bases between them. The CDR3 runs 15 residues. The V gene is TRBV5-5, the J gene TRBJ1-2, with D unresolved. The clonotype originates from a human donor in a cohort sampled during active COVID-19. Sequences were obtained from peripheral blood. CDR3 DNA: TGTGCCAGCAGCTTGGTGCCAGGAAATAACTATGGCTACACCTTC. It yields the protein CASSLVPGNNYGYTF.